This is a list of T cell receptor beta chains from one sample in a study of molecular identifiers for immune sequencing clone quantification. Using its own MiXCR run on the PCR reads, TCRdb lists one record per CDR3 protein. The profile shows about 510,000 distinct CDR3 sequences, about 25% of them singletons. The source material was naive CD8+ T cells from blood, with Jurkat cell RNA spiked in. These receptors were taken from a human donor in good health. Some libraries in this study had Jurkat cell RNA spiked in. The CDR3 runs from the conserved cysteine through the conserved F or W. Fields, in order: D gene, clone size, V gene, J gene, CDR3 DNA, CDR3 protein. The D gene is left open where the match is weak. The listing skips clone size in some rows; elsewhere it reads once, few, many or a size class.

D: NA
size: NA
V: TRBV30
J: TRBJ1-5
DNA: TGTGCCTGGAGTGTCGCGGGGTGGAACAATCAGCCCCAGCATTTT
CDR3: CAWSVAGWNNQPQHF

D: NA
size: NA
V: TRBV29-1
J: TRBJ2-5
DNA: TGCAGCGCTTGGGGTGGGGTGAAACTGTACCAAGAGACCCAGTACTTC
CDR3: CSAWGGVKLYQETQYF

D: TRBD2
size: NA
V: TRBV5-3
J: TRBJ2-7
DNA: TGTGCCAGCAACCTAGCGGGATTAGGGGACGAGCAGTACTTC
CDR3: CASNLAGLGDEQYF

D: NA
size: many
V: TRBV2
J: TRBJ1-1
DNA: TGTGCCAGCAGTGAAGCTTCAGGCTACGAAGCTTTCTTT
CDR3: CASSEASGYEAFF

D: NA
size: few
V: TRBV19
J: TRBJ1-1
DNA: TGTGCCAGTAGTCCTTATGACACGAACACTGAAGCTTTCTTT
CDR3: CASSPYDTNTEAFF

D: NA
size: NA
V: TRBV12-3/TRBV12-4
J: TRBJ2-7
DNA: TGTGCCAGCAGTACGACAGAAGCCTACGAGCAGTACTTC
CDR3: CASSTTEAYEQYF

D: TRBD1
size: many
V: TRBV25-1
J: TRBJ2-7
DNA: TGTGCCAGCAGTGCGGACAGGGGGCGAGCCGAGCAGTACTTC
CDR3: CASSADRGRAEQYF

D: TRBD1
size: NA
V: TRBV6-5
J: TRBJ2-7
DNA: TGTGCCAGCAGTGGGGACAGGGTGCACGAGCAGTACTTC
CDR3: CASSGDRVHEQYF

D: NA
size: few
V: TRBV27
J: TRBJ2-7
DNA: TGTGCCAGCAGTTTGTTACTAGCTCCCTACGAGCAGTACTTC
CDR3: CASSLLLAPYEQYF

D: TRBD2
size: many
V: TRBV28
J: TRBJ2-1
DNA: TGTGCCAGCAGTCCTCCCGGGACTAGTAACAATGAGCAGTTCTTC
CDR3: CASSPPGTSNNEQFF

D: NA
size: many
V: TRBV20-1
J: TRBJ1-1
DNA: TGCAGTGCTAGAGTTGTGAACACTGAAGCTTTCTTT
CDR3: CSARVVNTEAFF

D: TRBD1
size: many
V: TRBV29-1
J: TRBJ1-1
DNA: TGCAGCGTTAAGGGGACAGGGGGCAACACTGAAGCTTTCTTT
CDR3: CSVKGTGGNTEAFF

D: TRBD2
size: NA
V: TRBV20-1
J: TRBJ2-7
DNA: TGCAGTGCTATCTATGTAAGCAGCGGGAGCTCCTACGAGCAGTACTTC
CDR3: CSAIYVSSGSSYEQYF